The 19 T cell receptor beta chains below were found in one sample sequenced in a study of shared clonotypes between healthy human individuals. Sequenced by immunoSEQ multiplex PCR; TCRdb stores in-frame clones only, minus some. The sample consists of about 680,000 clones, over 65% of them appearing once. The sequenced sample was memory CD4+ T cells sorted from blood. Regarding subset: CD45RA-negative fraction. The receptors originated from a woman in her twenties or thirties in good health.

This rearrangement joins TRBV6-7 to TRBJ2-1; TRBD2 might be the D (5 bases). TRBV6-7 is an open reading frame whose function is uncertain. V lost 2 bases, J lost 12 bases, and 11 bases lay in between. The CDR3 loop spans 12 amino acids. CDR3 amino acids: CASSYPGSVQFF. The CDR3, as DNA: TGTGCCAGCAGTTACCCGGGGTCGGTGCAGTTCTTC.

CDR3 nucleotide sequence: TGCAGCGTACCGGGACAGGGTTTTGTAGGTGAAGCTTTCTTT. Protein sequence: CSVPGQGFVGEAFF. The rearrangement links TRBV29-1 to TRBJ1-1; 9 nucleotides match TRBD1. The CDR3 has 14 residues. Germline values: CDR1 SQVTM, CDR2 ANQGSEA. The V segment lost 6 bases and the J segment 7 bases; nucleotides outside the gene matches: 12.

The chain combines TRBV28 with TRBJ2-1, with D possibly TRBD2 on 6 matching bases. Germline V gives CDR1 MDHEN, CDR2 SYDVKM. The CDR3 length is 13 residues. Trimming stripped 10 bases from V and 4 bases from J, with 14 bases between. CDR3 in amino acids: CATVGLKYNEQFF. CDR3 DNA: TGTGCCACTGTGGGACTTAAATACAATGAGCAGTTCTTC.

DNA for the CDR3: TGTGCCAGCAGGGCCGGGACAGGGGGCTACGAGCAGTACTTC. Its protein product is CASRAGTGGYEQYF. This chain uses TRBV6-5 with TRBJ2-7; TRBD1 matches at 11 bases. There are 14 residues in the CDR3. Trimming took 6 bases from V and 3 from J; bases not matched to a gene: 4. CDR1 is MNHEY and CDR2 is SVGAGI in the germline V gene.

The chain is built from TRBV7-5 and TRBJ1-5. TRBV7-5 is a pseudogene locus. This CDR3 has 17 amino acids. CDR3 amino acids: CVRSLGLPQPSCQPQHF. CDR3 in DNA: TGTGTCAGAAGCTTAGGCCTCCCTCAGCCAAGCTGTCAGCCCCAGCATTTT.

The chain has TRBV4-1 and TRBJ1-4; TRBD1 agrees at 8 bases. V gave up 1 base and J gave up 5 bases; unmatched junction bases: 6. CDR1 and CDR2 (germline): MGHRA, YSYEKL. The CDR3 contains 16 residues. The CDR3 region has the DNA TGCGCCAGCAGCCAAGGCGACCGACAGGGGAATGAAAAACTGTTTTTT. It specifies CASSQGDRQGNEKLFF.

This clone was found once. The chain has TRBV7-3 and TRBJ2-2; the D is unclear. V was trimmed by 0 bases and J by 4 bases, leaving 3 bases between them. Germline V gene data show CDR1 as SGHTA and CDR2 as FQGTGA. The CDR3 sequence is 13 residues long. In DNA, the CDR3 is TGTGCCAGCAGCTTAACCATCACCGGGGAGCTGTTTTTT. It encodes CASSLTITGELFF.

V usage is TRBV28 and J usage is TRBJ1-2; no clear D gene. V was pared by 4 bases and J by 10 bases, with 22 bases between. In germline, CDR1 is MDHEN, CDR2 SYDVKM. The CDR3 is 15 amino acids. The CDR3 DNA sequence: TGTGCCAGCAGTTCACCCGGCGACCGAAGGACTATCTACACCTTC. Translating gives CASSSPGDRRTIYTF.

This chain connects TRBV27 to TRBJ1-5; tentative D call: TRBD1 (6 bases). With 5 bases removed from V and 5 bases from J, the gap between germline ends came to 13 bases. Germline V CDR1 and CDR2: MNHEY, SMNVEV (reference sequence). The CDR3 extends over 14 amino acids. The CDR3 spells CASSPHREDQPQHF. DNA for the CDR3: TGTGCCAGCAGTCCCCACAGGGAAGATCAGCCCCAGCATTTT.

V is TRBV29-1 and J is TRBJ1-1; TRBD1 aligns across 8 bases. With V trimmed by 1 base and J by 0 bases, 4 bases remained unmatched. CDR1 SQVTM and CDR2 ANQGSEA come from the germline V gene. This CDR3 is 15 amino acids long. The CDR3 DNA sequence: TGCAGCGTTGAAGGAACAGGGGGGATGAACACTGAAGCTTTCTTT. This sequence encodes CSVEGTGGMNTEAFF.

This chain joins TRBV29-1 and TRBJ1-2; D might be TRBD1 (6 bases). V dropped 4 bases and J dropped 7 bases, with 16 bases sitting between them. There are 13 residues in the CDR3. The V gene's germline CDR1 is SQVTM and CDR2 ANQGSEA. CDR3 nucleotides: TGCAGCGTTGTCAGCCCAGGGGCGTCTGGCTACACCTTC. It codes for CSVVSPGASGYTF.

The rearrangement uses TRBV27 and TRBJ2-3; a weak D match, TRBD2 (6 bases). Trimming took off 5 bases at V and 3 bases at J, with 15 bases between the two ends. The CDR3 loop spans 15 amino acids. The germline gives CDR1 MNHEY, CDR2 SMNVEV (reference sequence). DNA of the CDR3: TGTGCCAGCAGTGACTTGGGGGAGGTTACAGATACGCAGTATTTT. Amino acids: CASSDLGEVTDTQYF.

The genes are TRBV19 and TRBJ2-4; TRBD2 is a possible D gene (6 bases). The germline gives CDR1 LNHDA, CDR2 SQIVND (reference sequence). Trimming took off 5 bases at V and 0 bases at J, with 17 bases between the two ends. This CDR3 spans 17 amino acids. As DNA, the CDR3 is TGTGCCAGTAGTCCCGCCCGGGGGAGCATAGCCAAAAACATTCAGTACTTC. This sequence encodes CASSPARGSIAKNIQYF.

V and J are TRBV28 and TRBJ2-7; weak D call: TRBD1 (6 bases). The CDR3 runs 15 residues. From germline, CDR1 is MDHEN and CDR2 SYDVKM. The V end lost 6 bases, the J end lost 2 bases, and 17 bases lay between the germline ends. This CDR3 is CASRHRELGTYEQYF. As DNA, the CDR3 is TGTGCCAGCAGGCACAGGGAATTGGGAACCTACGAGCAGTACTTC.

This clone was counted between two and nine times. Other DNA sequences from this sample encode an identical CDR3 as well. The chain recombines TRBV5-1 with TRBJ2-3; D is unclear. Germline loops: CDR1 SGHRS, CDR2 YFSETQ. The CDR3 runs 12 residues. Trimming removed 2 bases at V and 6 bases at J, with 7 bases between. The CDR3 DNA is TGCGCCAGCAGCTTTAACGGCGATACGCAGTATTTT. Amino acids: CASSFNGDTQYF.

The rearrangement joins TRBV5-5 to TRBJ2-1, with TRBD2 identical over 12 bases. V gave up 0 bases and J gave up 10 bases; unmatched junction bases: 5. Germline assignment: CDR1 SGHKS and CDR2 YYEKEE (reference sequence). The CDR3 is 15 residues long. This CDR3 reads CASSLDLAGGAEQFF. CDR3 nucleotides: TGTGCCAGCAGCTTGGACCTAGCGGGGGGGGCCGAGCAGTTCTTC.

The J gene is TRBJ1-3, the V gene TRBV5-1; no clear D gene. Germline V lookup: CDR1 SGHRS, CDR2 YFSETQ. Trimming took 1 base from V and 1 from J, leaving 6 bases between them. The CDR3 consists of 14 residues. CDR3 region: CASSLLASGNTIYF. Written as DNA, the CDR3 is TGCGCCAGCAGCTTGCTCGCGTCTGGAAACACCATATATTTT.

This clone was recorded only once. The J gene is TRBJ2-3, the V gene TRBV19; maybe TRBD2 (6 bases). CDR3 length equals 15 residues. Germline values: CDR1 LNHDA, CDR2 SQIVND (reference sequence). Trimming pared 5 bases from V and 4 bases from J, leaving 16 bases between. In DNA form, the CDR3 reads TGTGCCAGTAGTTTGCAGGGAGGTCGGGCAGATACGCAGTATTTT. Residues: CASSLQGGRADTQYF. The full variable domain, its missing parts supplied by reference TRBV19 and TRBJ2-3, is DGGITQSPKYLFRKEGQNVTLSCEQNLNHDAMYWYRQDPGQGLRLIYYSQIVNDFQKGDIAEGYSVSREKKESFPLTVTSAQKNPTAFYLCASSLQGGRADTQYFGPGTRLTVL.

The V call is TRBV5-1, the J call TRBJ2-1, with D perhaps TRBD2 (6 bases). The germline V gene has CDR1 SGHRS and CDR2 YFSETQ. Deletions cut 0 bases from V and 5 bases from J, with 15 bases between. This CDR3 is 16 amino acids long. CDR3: CASSLGPGTRDNEQFF. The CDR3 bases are TGCGCCAGCAGCTTGGGTCCCGGGACTCGCGACAATGAGCAGTTCTTC.